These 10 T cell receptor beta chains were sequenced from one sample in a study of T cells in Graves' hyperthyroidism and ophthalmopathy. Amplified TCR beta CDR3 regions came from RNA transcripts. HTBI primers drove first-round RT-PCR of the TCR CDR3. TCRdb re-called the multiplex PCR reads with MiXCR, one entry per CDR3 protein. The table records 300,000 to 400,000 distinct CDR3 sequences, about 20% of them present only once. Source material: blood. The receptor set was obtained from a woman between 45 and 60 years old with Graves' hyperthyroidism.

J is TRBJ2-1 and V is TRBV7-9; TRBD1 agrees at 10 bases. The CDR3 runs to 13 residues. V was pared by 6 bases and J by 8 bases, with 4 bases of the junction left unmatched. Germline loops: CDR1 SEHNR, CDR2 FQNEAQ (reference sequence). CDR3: CASRGDRGDEQFF. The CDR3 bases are TGTGCCAGCAGGGGGGACAGGGGCGATGAGCAGTTCTTC.

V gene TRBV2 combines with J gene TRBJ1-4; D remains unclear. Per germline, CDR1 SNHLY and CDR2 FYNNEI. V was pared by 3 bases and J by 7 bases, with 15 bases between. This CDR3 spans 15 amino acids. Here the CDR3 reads CASSDGGQPPEKLFF. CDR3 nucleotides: TGTGCCAGCAGTGACGGCGGGCAGCCTCCTGAAAAACTGTTTTTT.

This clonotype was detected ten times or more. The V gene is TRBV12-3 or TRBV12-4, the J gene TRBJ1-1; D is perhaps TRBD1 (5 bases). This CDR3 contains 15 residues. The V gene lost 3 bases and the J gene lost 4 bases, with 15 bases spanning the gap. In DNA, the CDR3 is TGTGCCAGCAGTTTTCCAACCTCAGGGACCACTGAAGCTTTCTTT. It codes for CASSFPTSGTTEAFF.

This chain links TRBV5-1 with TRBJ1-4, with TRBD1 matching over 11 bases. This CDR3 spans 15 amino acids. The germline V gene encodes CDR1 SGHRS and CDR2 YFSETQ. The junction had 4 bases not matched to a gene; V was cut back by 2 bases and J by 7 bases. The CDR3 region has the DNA TGCGCCAGCAGCTTTGGACAGGGGGCCGGTGAAAAACTGTTTTTT. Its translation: CASSFGQGAGEKLFF.

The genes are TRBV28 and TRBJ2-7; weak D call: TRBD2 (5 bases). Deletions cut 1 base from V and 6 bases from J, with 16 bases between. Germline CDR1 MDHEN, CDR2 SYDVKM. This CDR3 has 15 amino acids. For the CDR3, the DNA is TGTGCCAGCAGTTTATCGGGAACCGAGGTCGGCGAGCAGTACTTC. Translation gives CASSLSGTEVGEQYF.

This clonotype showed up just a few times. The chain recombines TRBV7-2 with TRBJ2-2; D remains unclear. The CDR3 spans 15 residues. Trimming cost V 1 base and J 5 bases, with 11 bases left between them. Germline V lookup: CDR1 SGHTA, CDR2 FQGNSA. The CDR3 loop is CASSLDVGSTGELFF. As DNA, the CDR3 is TGTGCCAGCAGCTTAGACGTCGGGTCGACCGGGGAGCTGTTTTTT.

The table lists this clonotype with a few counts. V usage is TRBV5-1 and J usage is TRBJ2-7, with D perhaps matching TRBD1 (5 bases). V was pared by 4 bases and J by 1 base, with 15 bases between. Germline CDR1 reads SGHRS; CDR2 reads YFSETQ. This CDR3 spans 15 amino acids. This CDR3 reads CASSNDRLPSYEQYF. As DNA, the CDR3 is TGCGCCAGCAGCAACGACAGACTCCCTTCCTACGAGCAGTACTTC.

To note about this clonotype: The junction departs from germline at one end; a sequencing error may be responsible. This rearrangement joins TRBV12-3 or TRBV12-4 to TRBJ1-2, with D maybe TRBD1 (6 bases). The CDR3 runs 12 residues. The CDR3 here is CASSPGGPAYTF. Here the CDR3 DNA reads TGTGCAAGCAGTCCCGGGGGCCCTGCCTACACCTTC.

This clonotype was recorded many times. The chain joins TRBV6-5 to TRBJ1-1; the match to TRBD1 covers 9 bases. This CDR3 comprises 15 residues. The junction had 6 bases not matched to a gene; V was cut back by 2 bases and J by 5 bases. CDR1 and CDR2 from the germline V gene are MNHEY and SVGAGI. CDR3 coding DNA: TGTGCCAGCAGTTACCCCTTGGACAGGGGAACTGAAGCTTTCTTT. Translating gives CASSYPLDRGTEAFF.

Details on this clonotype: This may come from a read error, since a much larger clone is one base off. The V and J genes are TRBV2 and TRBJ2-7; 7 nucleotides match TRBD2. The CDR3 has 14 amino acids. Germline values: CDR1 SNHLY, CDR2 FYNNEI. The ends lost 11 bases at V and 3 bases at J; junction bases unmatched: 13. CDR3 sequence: CAGSPGGGNYEQYV. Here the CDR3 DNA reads TGTGCCGGCTCTCCTGGCGGGGGAAACTACGAGCAGTACGTC.